The 15 T cell receptor beta chains in this list originate from one sample, sequenced in a study of blood T cell repertoires in COVID-19. TCRdb keeps only in-frame clones here, not all; method: immunoSEQ multiplex PCR. The table lists some 140,000 clones, about 89% of them singletons. Sequencing used peripheral blood. These receptor sequences come from a man in his fifties or sixties with active or convalescent COVID-19.

This chain connects TRBV19 to TRBJ2-7; 12 bases are a match to TRBD2. Trimming removed 2 bases from V and 1 base from J; junction bases left unmatched: 9. This CDR3 has 18 residues. Germline loops: CDR1 LNHDA, CDR2 SQIVND (reference sequence). The CDR3 sequence is CASSIRLAGGPGSYEQYF. The CDR3 DNA is TGTGCCAGTAGTATACGGCTAGCGGGAGGGCCTGGATCCTACGAGCAGTACTTC. Based on the CDR3 plus reference TRBV19 and TRBJ2-7, the full variable domain is DGGITQSPKYLFRKEGQNVTLSCEQNLNHDAMYWYRQDPGQGLRLIYYSQIVNDFQKGDIAEGYSVSREKKESFPLTVTSAQKNPTAFYLCASSIRLAGGPGSYEQYFGPGTRLTVT.

The chain employs TRBV6-1 and TRBJ2-5; D is perhaps TRBD1 (6 bases). Between the trimmed V and J ends, which lost 1 base and 1 base, there was a span of 13 bases. The CDR3 contains 16 residues. CDR1 is MNHNS, CDR2 SASEGT, per germline. The CDR3 sequence is CASSEGNRVFQETQYF. DNA for the CDR3: TGTGCCAGCAGTGAAGGGAACAGGGTGTTCCAAGAGACCCAGTACTTC.

This clone occurred once. V usage is TRBV4-2 and J usage is TRBJ2-7; TRBD1 is a possible D gene (7 bases). This CDR3 has 21 residues. V lost 4 bases, J lost 6 bases, and 37 bases lay in between. The germline V gene encodes CDR1 LGHNA and CDR2 YNFKEQ. The CDR3 sequence: CASSPPGTAISFAGSGSEQYF. The CDR3 DNA reads TGTGCCAGCAGCCCCCCTGGGACAGCCATCTCCTTTGCGGGGAGTGGAAGCGAGCAGTACTTC.

This rearrangement joins TRBV6-5 to TRBJ2-2, with unresolved D. CDR3 length: 10 residues. Trimming stripped 8 bases from V and 6 bases from J, with 4 bases between. Germline V gene sequence: CDR1 MNHEY, CDR2 SVGAGI. The CDR3 spells CASSAGELFF. In nucleotides, the CDR3 is TGTGCCAGCTCGGCCGGGGAGCTGTTTTTT.

This clone was counted only a few times. The gene calls are TRBV7-2 and TRBJ2-5; D is perhaps TRBD2 (8 bases). The germline V and J ends were trimmed by 5 bases and 5 bases, with 18 bases remaining between them. Germline-derived CDR1 and CDR2 are SGHTA and FQGNSA. This CDR3 is built from 15 residues. The CDR3: CASSRISGTEETQYF. The CDR3 region has the DNA TGTGCCAGCAGCCGCATTAGCGGGACAGAGGAGACCCAGTACTTC.

The chain's CDR3 is CASSNPLGYQETQYF. CDR3 in DNA: TGTGCCAGCAGCAACCCTCTAGGCTACCAAGAGACCCAGTACTTC. The chain combines TRBV7-8 with TRBJ2-5; no clear D. Germline V gives CDR1 SGHVS, CDR2 FQNEAQ. With 5 bases removed from V and 0 bases from J, the gap between germline ends came to 13 bases. CDR3 length: 15 residues.

This sequence joins TRBV18 and TRBJ1-2; D unclear. Per the germline V gene, CDR1 is KGHSH and CDR2 is LQKENI. Deletions cut 11 bases from V and 5 bases from J, with 15 bases between. The CDR3 has 12 residues. The CDR3 spells CAGASGDYGYTF. The CDR3 DNA reads TGTGCCGGCGCCAGCGGGGATTATGGCTACACCTTC.

The CDR3 region has the DNA TGTGCCAGCAGCCATGGGACTAGCGGGGGCGCAACCTACAATGAGCAGTTCTTC. It translates to CASSHGTSGGATYNEQFF. The chain uses TRBV3-1 (or the pseudogene TRBV3-2) and TRBJ2-1; TRBD2 matches 14 bases. Germline assignment: CDR1 LGHDT and CDR2 YNNKEL (reference sequence). This CDR3 has 18 amino acids. Losses at the gene ends were 3 bases for V and 2 bases for J; bases not matched to a gene: 6.

The chain carries TRBV5-6 and TRBJ2-7; 8 nucleotides align to TRBD1. Germline V gene data show CDR1 as SGHDT and CDR2 as YYEEEE. The CDR3 loop spans 15 amino acids. The V segment lost 0 bases and the J segment 0 bases; nucleotides outside the gene matches: 2. The CDR3: CASSLAGTGSYEQYF. In DNA, the CDR3 is TGTGCCAGCAGCTTGGCCGGGACAGGCTCCTACGAGCAGTACTTC.

This chain links TRBV11-2 with TRBJ2-3; D not resolved. Trimming removed 4 bases from V and 1 base from J, with 12 bases in between. Germline assignment: CDR1 SGHAT and CDR2 FQNNGV. The CDR3 runs to 15 residues. The CDR3 sequence is CASSSYVRGTDTQYF. The CDR3 nucleotides are TGTGCCAGCAGCTCTTACGTTCGGGGCACAGATACGCAGTATTTT.

The chain has TRBV16 and TRBJ1-1; TRBD1 is a possible D gene (6 bases). The CDR3 contains 17 residues. Germline V gene sequence: CDR1 KGHSY, CDR2 FQNENV. Trimming removed 2 bases at V and 5 bases at J, with 21 bases between. CDR3 nucleotide sequence: TGTGCCAGCAGCCAAGTTATAGGGGGAAGTCCCTTTACTGAAGCTTTCTTT. Translating gives CASSQVIGGSPFTEAFF.

V usage is TRBV19 and J usage is TRBJ1-5, with D unclear. This CDR3 contains 18 residues. Trimming took 5 bases from V and 0 from J, leaving 20 bases between them. Germline CDR1 is LNHDA and CDR2 is SQIVND (reference sequence). CDR3 sequence reads: CASSLRELFSNSNQPQHF. As DNA, the CDR3 is TGTGCCAGTAGTCTCCGAGAGCTATTCTCGAATAGCAATCAGCCCCAGCATTTT.

V gene TRBV5-1 combines with J gene TRBJ2-7; 8 bases fit TRBD1. The junction had 4 bases not matched to a gene; V was cut back by 2 bases and J by 0 bases. Per the germline V gene, CDR1 is SGHRS and CDR2 is YFSETQ. This CDR3 spans 15 amino acids. Here the CDR3 reads CASSLTGGFSYEQYF. The CDR3 region has the DNA TGCGCCAGCAGCTTAACAGGGGGATTCTCCTACGAGCAGTACTTC.

This chain uses TRBV12-5 with TRBJ2-7, with D uncertain. Germline V gene lookup returns CDR1 LGHNT and CDR2 FRNRAP. The CDR3 has 12 residues. The V and J ends lost 1 base and 7 bases respectively, with 8 bases between them. The CDR3 bases are TGTGCTAGTGGTTTGGGACCCGGGGAGCAGTACTTC. The encoded protein is CASGLGPGEQYF.

V is TRBV24-1 and J is TRBJ1-5, with D perhaps matching TRBD1 (6 bases). From germline, CDR1 is KGHDR and CDR2 SFDVKD. This CDR3 is built from 14 residues. The V end lost 9 bases, the J end lost 3 bases, and 14 bases lay between the germline ends. The CDR3: CATRGGGINQPQHF. The CDR3 nucleotides are TGTGCCACCCGGGGAGGGGGGATCAATCAGCCCCAGCATTTT.